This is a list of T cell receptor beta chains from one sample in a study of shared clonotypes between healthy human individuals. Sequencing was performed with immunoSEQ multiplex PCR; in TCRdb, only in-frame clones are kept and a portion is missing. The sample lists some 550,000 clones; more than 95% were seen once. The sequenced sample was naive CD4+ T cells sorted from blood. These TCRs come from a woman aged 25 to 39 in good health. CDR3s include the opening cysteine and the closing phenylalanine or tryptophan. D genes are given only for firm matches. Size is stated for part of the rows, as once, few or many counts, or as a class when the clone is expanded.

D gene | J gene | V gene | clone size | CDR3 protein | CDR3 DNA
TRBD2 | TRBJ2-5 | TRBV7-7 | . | CASSQRTSGSGETQYF | TGTGCCAGCAGCCAAAGGACTAGCGGGAGCGGGGAGACCCAGTACTTC
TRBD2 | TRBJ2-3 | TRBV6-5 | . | CASRKGLADTDTQYF | TGTGCCAGCAGAAAGGGACTAGCGGACACAGATACGCAGTATTTT
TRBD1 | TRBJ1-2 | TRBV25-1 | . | CASSDRGGAGYGYTF | TGTGCCAGCAGTGACAGAGGGGGCGCCGGCTATGGCTACACCTTC
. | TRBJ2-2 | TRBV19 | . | CASSILGLIPGELFF | TGTGCCAGTAGTATTCTGGGACTTATTCCCGGGGAGCTGTTTTTT
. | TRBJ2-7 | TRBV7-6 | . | CASSPRLVIEQYF | TGTGCCAGCAGCCCGCGACTTGTTATCGAGCAGTACTTC
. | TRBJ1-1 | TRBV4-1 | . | CASSQDWRGLNTEAFF | TGCGCCAGCAGCCAAGATTGGAGGGGACTGAACACTGAAGCTTTCTTT
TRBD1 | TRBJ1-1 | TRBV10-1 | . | CASGGQGNTEAFF | TGCGCCAGCGGGGGACAGGGGAACACTGAAGCTTTCTTT
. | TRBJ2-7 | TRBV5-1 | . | CASSLGAQGSYEQYF | TGCGCCAGCAGCTTGGGGGCCCAGGGGTCCTACGAGCAGTACTTC
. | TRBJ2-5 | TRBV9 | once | CAVTETQYF | TGTGCCGTTACAGAGACCCAGTACTTC
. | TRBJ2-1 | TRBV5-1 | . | CASRARASRGTIFYNEQFF | TGCGCCAGCAGGGCACGGGCATCTCGCGGGACCATCTTCTACAATGAGCAGTTCTTC
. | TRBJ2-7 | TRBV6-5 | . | CASSYSYRARSYEQYF | TGTGCCAGCAGTTACTCGTACCGGGCTCGCTCCTACGAGCAGTACTTC
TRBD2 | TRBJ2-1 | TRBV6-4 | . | CASSEGGLANNNEQFF | TGTGCCAGCAGTGAAGGAGGACTAGCGAACAACAATGAGCAGTTCTTC
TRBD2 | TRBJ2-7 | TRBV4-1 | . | CASSQVSLAGSYEQYF | TGCGCCAGCAGCCAAGTTTCACTAGCGGGCTCCTACGAGCAGTACTTC
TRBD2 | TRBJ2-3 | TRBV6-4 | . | CASSGRPLTSGSTDTQYF | TGTGCCAGCAGTGGCCGCCCCTTGACTAGCGGGAGCACAGATACGCAGTATTTT
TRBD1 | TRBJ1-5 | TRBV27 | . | CASSPLSKDRGLGQPQHF | TGTGCCAGCAGTCCACTCTCCAAGGACAGGGGTTTGGGTCAGCCCCAGCATTTT
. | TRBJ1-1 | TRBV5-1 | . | CASSTRRGNTEAFF | TGCGCCAGCAGCACCAGACGGGGGAACACTGAAGCTTTCTTT
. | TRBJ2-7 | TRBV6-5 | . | CASSYQKTGRYEQYF | TGTGCCAGCAGTTACCAGAAGACAGGTCGGTACGAGCAGTACTTC
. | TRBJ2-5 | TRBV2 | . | CASRGGTQETQYF | TGTGCCAGCAGGGGAGGAACCCAAGAGACCCAGTACTTC
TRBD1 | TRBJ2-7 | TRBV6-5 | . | CATGQGIGASYEQYF | TGTGCCACGGGACAGGGAATCGGAGCGAGCTACGAGCAGTACTTC
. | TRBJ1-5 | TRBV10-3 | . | CAISESKGMSNQPQHF | TGTGCCATCAGTGAGTCTAAGGGAATGAGCAATCAGCCCCAGCATTTT
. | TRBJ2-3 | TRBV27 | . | CASSFGGSTDTQYF | TGTGCCAGCAGTTTTGGCGGTAGCACAGATACGCAGTATTTT
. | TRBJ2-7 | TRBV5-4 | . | CASRASTGTLSGEQYF | TGTGCCAGCAGGGCGTCAACAGGAACACTTTCGGGCGAGCAGTACTTC
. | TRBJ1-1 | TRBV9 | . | CASSARDGTEAFF | TGTGCCAGCAGCGCCCGGGACGGCACTGAAGCTTTCTTT
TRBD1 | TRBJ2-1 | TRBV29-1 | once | CSVTLPRQGRSYNEQFF | TGCAGCGTCACCCTTCCCCGACAGGGAAGGTCCTACAATGAGCAGTTCTTC
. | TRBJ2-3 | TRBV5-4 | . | CASSFRDSFSDTQYF | TGTGCCAGCAGCTTTCGAGACAGTTTTTCAGATACGCAGTATTTT
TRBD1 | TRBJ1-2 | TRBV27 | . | CASRKTGGDDGYTF | TGTGCCAGCAGAAAGACAGGGGGCGACGATGGCTACACCTTC
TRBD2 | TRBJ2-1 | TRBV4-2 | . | CASSRGLAGENEQFF | TGTGCCAGCAGCCGGGGGCTAGCGGGGGAGAATGAGCAGTTCTTC
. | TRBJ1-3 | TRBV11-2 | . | CASSFVLGNTIYF | TGTGCCAGCAGCTTTGTTCTCGGAAACACCATATATTTT
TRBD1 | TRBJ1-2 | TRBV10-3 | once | CAIMNGTGDGYTF | TGTGCCATCATGAACGGGACAGGGGATGGCTACACCTTC
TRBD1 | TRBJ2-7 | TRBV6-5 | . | CASSYSDRGPYEQYF | TGTGCCAGCAGTTACTCGGACAGGGGGCCCTACGAGCAGTACTTC
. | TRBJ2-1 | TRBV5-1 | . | CASSLDRYNEQFF | TGCGCCAGCAGCTTGGACAGATACAATGAGCAGTTCTTC
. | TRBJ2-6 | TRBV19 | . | CASNPGQEWDSGANVLTF | TGTGCCAGTAACCCGGGACAAGAGTGGGACTCTGGGGCCAACGTCCTGACTTTC
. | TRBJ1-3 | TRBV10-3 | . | CAISELQASSGNTIYF | TGTGCCATCAGTGAGTTACAGGCGAGCTCTGGAAACACCATATATTTT
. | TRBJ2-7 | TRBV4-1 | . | CASSSEMAVYEQYF | TGCGCCAGCAGCTCCGAGATGGCCGTATACGAGCAGTACTTC
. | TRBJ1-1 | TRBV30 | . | CAWNNLQKNTEAFF | TGTGCCTGGAACAATCTACAGAAGAACACTGAAGCTTTCTTT
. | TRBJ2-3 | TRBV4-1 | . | CASSQGKGGETDTQYF | TGCGCCAGCAGCCAAGGGAAAGGAGGGGAAACAGATACGCAGTATTTT
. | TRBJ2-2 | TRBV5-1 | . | CASSLALGAVNTGELFF | TGCGCCAGCAGCCTGGCGTTGGGGGCCGTTAACACCGGGGAGCTGTTTTTT
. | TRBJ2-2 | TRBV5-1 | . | CASSKPQPSSGELFF | TGCGCCAGCAGCAAACCCCAACCCTCGTCCGGGGAGCTGTTTTTT
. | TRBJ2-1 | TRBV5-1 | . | CASSSEGGGSYNEQFF | TGCGCCAGCAGTTCGGAAGGAGGGGGCTCCTACAATGAGCAGTTCTTC
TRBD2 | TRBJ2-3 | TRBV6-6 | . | CASSIPGLAGTYTQYF | TGTGCCAGCAGTATACCGGGACTAGCGGGGACTTATACGCAGTATTTT
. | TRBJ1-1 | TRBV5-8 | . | CASSLRRGEAFF | TGTGCCAGCAGCTTGAGGAGGGGTGAAGCTTTCTTT
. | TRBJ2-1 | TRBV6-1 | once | CASSERRSYNEQFF | TGTGCCAGCAGTGAAAGACGATCCTACAATGAGCAGTTCTTC